This TCR beta chain was sequenced during a study of blood T cell repertoires in COVID-19. As for the study in general: Researchers got acute and convalescent COVID-19 samples from the United States, Italy and Spain. Sample material is recorded as cDNA or gDNA derived from T cells, B-cell-depleted T cells, or PBMCs.

Source study methods: Counts of nucleated cells, estimated from reference gene primer amplification, were obtained. The protocol was immunoSEQ multiplex PCR, while the TCRdb copy is restricted to in-frame clones and leaves out a portion. V and J calls and clone size come straight from that table; D and trimming were deduced from the DNA. The sample consists of roughly 190,000 clones, around 82% of them appearing once. Trimming stripped 0 bases from V and 4 bases from J, with 9 bases between. The CDR3 loop spans 14 amino acids. Per germline, CDR1 SGHTA and CDR2 FQGNSA. Sample: peripheral blood. V gene TRBV7-2 combines with J gene TRBJ2-5; a possible D gene is TRBD2 (5 bases). The sequence was obtained from a middle-aged man with active or convalescent COVID-19. In DNA form, the CDR3 reads TGTGCCAGCAGCTTAGCGCCGGGGTTAGAGACCCAGTACTTC. This encodes CASSLAPGLETQYF.